A single sample is the source of the 29 T cell receptor beta chains below, sequenced in a study of T cell clonotyping in hematopoietic cell transplantation. Described time point: recipient sample about 28 days before transplant, after cytoreduction. TCRdb's table, derived via immunoSEQ multiplex PCR, lists solely in-frame clones and lacks some. The table has 11,000 or so clones, more than 85% seen once. Sequencing was performed on peripheral blood mononuclear cells, taken before stem cell transplant. The source of these receptors is a woman aged 40 to 55 with acute myeloid leukemia. Some clones in this sample may be carry-over from other donors' samples.

The chain's CDR3 is CASSLSYGNIQYF. The CDR3 DNA follows: TGTGCCAGCAGTTTATCGTATGGGAACATTCAGTACTTC. V is TRBV27 and J is TRBJ2-4; D call uncertain. Trimming took off 0 bases at V and 7 bases at J, with 7 bases between the two ends. The CDR3 is 13 amino acids. CDR1 MNHEY and CDR2 SMNVEV come from the germline V gene (reference sequence).

This clone was recorded only once. J is TRBJ1-4 and V is TRBV19; D gene ambiguous. From germline, CDR1 is LNHDA and CDR2 SQIVND (reference sequence). The CDR3 has 16 amino acids. V lost 3 bases and J 4 bases, leaving 15 bases between the germline ends. In nucleotides, the CDR3 is TGTGCCAGTAGTATGGACGTTAACGGGTATAATGAAAAACTGTTTTTT. This encodes CASSMDVNGYNEKLFF.

The genes are TRBV19 and TRBJ1-2, with D possibly TRBD1 on 6 matching bases. The ends were cut back, 6 bases at V and 4 bases at J, with 9 bases in the middle. The CDR3 totals 12 residues. Germline CDR1 and CDR2: LNHDA and SQIVND (reference sequence). The CDR3 DNA follows: TGTGCCAGTAGCGGACAGTTCTATGGCTACACCTTC. As protein: CASSGQFYGYTF.

This chain joins TRBV5-6 and TRBJ2-6; no clear D gene. The CDR3 runs to 15 residues. The germline V and J ends were trimmed by 1 base and 0 bases, with 5 bases remaining between them. The germline V gene has CDR1 SGHDT and CDR2 YYEEEE. Here the CDR3 DNA reads TGTGCCAGCAGCTTGCTATCCTCTGGGGCCAACGTCCTGACTTTC. It codes for CASSLLSSGANVLTF. The full variable domain, with the rest looked up from reference TRBV5-6 and TRBJ2-6, is DAGVTQSPTHLIKTRGQQVTLRCSPKSGHDTVSWYQQALGQGPQFIFQYYEEEERQRGNFPDRFSGHQFPNYSSELNVNALLLGDSALYLCASSLLSSGANVLTFGAGSRLTVL.

This sequence joins TRBV30 and TRBJ2-3; 9 positions match TRBD2. The germline V gene has CDR1 GTSNPN and CDR2 SVGIG (reference sequence). The V gene end was trimmed by 3 bases and the J gene end by 2 bases; junction bases not matched to a gene: 6. The CDR3 contains 15 residues. Written as DNA, the CDR3 is TGTGCCTGGAGCCAGCTAGCGGGGTACACAGATACGCAGTATTTT. It yields the protein CAWSQLAGYTDTQYF.

The chain is built from TRBV14 and TRBJ1-2; the D gene is possibly TRBD1 (5 bases). Germline V lookup: CDR1 SGHDN, CDR2 FVKESK. The CDR3 spans 14 residues. The V gene lost 6 bases and the J gene lost 3 bases, with 14 bases spanning the gap. The CDR3: CASSHRGRDYGYTF. The CDR3 DNA is TGTGCCAGCAGTCACCGGGGCAGGGACTATGGCTACACCTTC. Looking up the rest from reference TRBV14 and TRBJ1-2 gives the full variable domain: EAGVTQFPSHSVIEKGQTVTLRCDPISGHDNLYWYRRVMGKEIKFLLHFVKESKQDESGMPNNRFLAERTGGTYSTLKVQPAELEDSGVYFCASSHRGRDYGYTFGSGTRLTVV.

V usage is TRBV27 and J usage is TRBJ1-5; D call uncertain. Trimming left V 0 bases short and J 0 bases short, with 9 bases between. CDR1 is MNHEY, CDR2 SMNVEV, per germline (reference sequence). The CDR3 is 16 amino acids. The CDR3 is CASSLSPPYSNQPQHF. The CDR3 DNA is TGTGCCAGCAGTTTATCCCCCCCCTATAGCAATCAGCCCCAGCATTTT.

This chain joins TRBV19 and TRBJ1-5, with 8 bases aligning to TRBD1. In germline, CDR1 is LNHDA, CDR2 SQIVND (reference sequence). After removal of 5 bases from V and 10 bases from J, the junction contained 10 bases not matched to a gene. This CDR3 is 14 amino acids long. CDR3 nucleotide sequence: TGTGCCAGTAGTCAAGACAGGGGCGTCGGACCCCAGCATTTT. Translated: CASSQDRGVGPQHF. The entire variable domain, with the rest obtained from reference TRBV19 and TRBJ1-5, is as follows: DGGITQSPKYLFRKEGQNVTLSCEQNLNHDAMYWYRQDPGQGLRLIYYSQIVNDFQKGDIAEGYSVSREKKESFPLTVTSAQKNPTAFYLCASSQDRGVGPQHFGDGTRLSIL.

The rearrangement links TRBV4-3 to TRBJ2-3; 7 bases match TRBD2. The J segment lost 0 bases and the V segment lost 0 bases, leaving 9 bases of the junction unmatched. CDR1 LGHNA and CDR2 YSLEER come from the germline V gene. This CDR3 region has 18 residues. For the CDR3, the DNA is TGCGCCAGCAGCCAAGATGCCCCGTGGCGGGGGAGCACAGATACGCAGTATTTT. Amino acids: CASSQDAPWRGSTDTQYF.

The chain's CDR3 is CASSARQGKNTEAFF. CDR3 in DNA: TGTGCCAGCAGCGCACGACAGGGGAAGAACACTGAAGCTTTCTTT. This chain joins TRBV11-1 and TRBJ1-1; 8 nucleotides agree with TRBD1. The CDR3 length is 15 residues. With 5 bases clipped from V and 1 base from J, the junction kept 6 bases outside the gene matches. CDR1 is SGHAT, CDR2 FQDESV, per germline (reference sequence).

The DNA for the CDR3 is TGCGCCAGCAGCCAATTATTAGGGACAGCCAACTACGAGCAGTACTTC. Its translation is CASSQLLGTANYEQYF. The chain combines TRBV4-3 with TRBJ2-7; 7 nucleotides line up with TRBD1. The CDR3 spans 16 residues. Germline CDR1 reads LGHNA; CDR2 reads YSLEER. The trim removed 2 bases at V and 3 bases at J, leaving 10 bases unmatched.

The chain employs TRBV19 and TRBJ1-2; no clear D. Germline V CDR1 and CDR2: LNHDA, SQIVND (reference sequence). This CDR3 is built from 16 residues. V gave up 6 bases and J gave up 6 bases, with 23 bases separating them. The CDR3 coding sequence is TGTGCCAGTAGAAAAAGCGGGGAGGGCCTATCTAATGGCTACACCTTC. This codes for CASRKSGEGLSNGYTF.

The chain couples TRBV5-4 to TRBJ2-3; D not resolved. Trimming left V 0 bases short and J 10 bases short, with 9 bases between. Germline loops: CDR1 SGHNT, CDR2 YYREEE (reference sequence). This CDR3 is 12 amino acids long. Written as DNA, the CDR3 is TGTGCCAGCAGCTTGGTAGACGGGTCGCAGTATTTT. Protein: CASSLVDGSQYF. Full variable domain (outside the CDR3, taken from reference TRBV5-4 and TRBJ2-3): ETGVTQSPTHLIKTRGQQVTLRCSSQSGHNTVSWYQQALGQGPQFIFQYYREEENGRGNFPPRFSGLQFPNYSSELNVNALELDDSALYLCASSLVDGSQYFGPGTRLTVL.

This chain connects TRBV2 to TRBJ2-2; D is unresolved. V lost 1 base to trimming and J lost 4 bases, with 13 bases between them. The germline V gene has CDR1 SNHLY and CDR2 FYNNEI. CDR3 length: 16 residues. CDR3 loop: CASSEVAGWSTGELFF. CDR3 bases: TGTGCCAGCAGTGAAGTAGCCGGCTGGAGCACCGGGGAGCTGTTTTTT.

This chain's CDR3 is CASSRGTAGNTIYF. CDR3 nucleotide sequence: TGCGCCAGCAGCCGCGGAACAGCTGGAAACACCATATATTTT. The chain carries TRBV5-1 and TRBJ1-3; D is ambiguous. Germline CDR1 reads SGHRS; CDR2 reads YFSETQ. This CDR3 has 14 residues. With 4 bases removed from V and 2 bases from J, the gap between germline ends came to 10 bases. The full variable domain, in which reference TRBV5-1 and TRBJ1-3 provide the parts outside the CDR3, is KAGVTQTPRYLIKTRGQQVTLSCSPISGHRSVSWYQQTPGQGLQFLFEYFSETQRNKGNFPGRFSGRQFSNSRSEMNVSTLELGDSALYLCASSRGTAGNTIYFGEGSWLTVV.

The gene calls are TRBV7-1 and TRBJ1-2, with D possibly TRBD1 on 5 matching bases. TRBV7-1 is assigned to the ORF class and has an uncertain function. The V end was cut by 8 bases, the J end by 1 base, with 11 bases between. CDR3 length equals 13 residues. The chain's CDR3 is CASYGDGNYGYTF. CDR3 nucleotide sequence: TGTGCCAGCTACGGGGACGGTAACTATGGCTACACCTTC.

J is TRBJ2-5 and V is TRBV7-2; 7 bases align to TRBD1. This CDR3 is built from 15 residues. The germline V gene encodes CDR1 SGHTA and CDR2 FQGNSA. V lost 1 base and J lost 0; bases outside the gene matches: 2. The CDR3: CASSLGTGYQETQYF. The CDR3 DNA is TGTGCCAGCAGCTTAGGGACAGGCTACCAAGAGACCCAGTACTTC.

The rearrangement links TRBV7-6 to TRBJ2-5; D is possibly TRBD2 (6 bases). Per germline, CDR1 SGHVS and CDR2 FNYEAQ. The CDR3 has 14 amino acids. Trimming shortened V by 1 base and J by 1 base, and 7 bases separated the two germline ends. CDR3 region: CASSLVGGQETQYF. In nucleotides, the CDR3 is TGTGCCAGCAGCTTAGTGGGGGGCCAAGAGACCCAGTACTTC.

CDR3 in DNA: TGTGCCAGTAGTCAAGGGCCGAACACTGAAGCTTTCTTT. Translation: CASSQGPNTEAFF. This chain joins TRBV19 and TRBJ1-1; unclear D gene. The CDR3 has 13 amino acids. Trimming shortened V by 5 bases and J by 1 base, and 8 bases separated the two germline ends. Germline CDR1 is LNHDA and CDR2 is SQIVND (reference sequence).

V and J are TRBV14 and TRBJ2-3, with 11 nucleotides matching TRBD2. The length of the CDR3 is 18 residues. The junction had 8 bases not matched to a gene; V was cut back by 1 base and J by 2 bases. In germline, CDR1 is SGHDN, CDR2 FVKESK. CDR3 coding DNA: TGTGCCAGCAGCCAAGGAGTTGTAGCGGGAGGGCCCACAGATACGCAGTATTTT. This encodes CASSQGVVAGGPTDTQYF.

The V gene is TRBV30, the J gene TRBJ1-6; D not certain. V gave up 4 bases and J gave up 9 bases, with 13 bases separating them. The germline V gene has CDR1 GTSNPN and CDR2 SVGIG (reference sequence). The CDR3 is made up of 13 amino acids. Here the CDR3 reads CAWTVGLGSPLHF. The DNA of the CDR3 is TGTGCCTGGACGGTTGGGTTAGGTTCACCCCTCCACTTT.

The J gene is TRBJ2-2, the V gene TRBV19; tentatively, D is TRBD1 (5 bases). This CDR3 spans 13 amino acids. V shed 7 bases and J shed 2 bases, with 8 bases lying between them. The germline V gene encodes CDR1 LNHDA and CDR2 SQIVND (reference sequence). The CDR3 coding sequence is TGTGCCAGTAAAAGGGGTAACACCGGGGAGCTGTTTTTT. Translated, it gives CASKRGNTGELFF.

V gene TRBV27 combines with J gene TRBJ2-1; 11 bases map to TRBD2. Germline trimming cut 0 bases from V and 7 bases from J; bases unmatched to any gene: 2. The CDR3 length is 15 residues. The germline V gene encodes CDR1 MNHEY and CDR2 SMNVEV (reference sequence). CDR3: CASSLSGTSGNEQFF. The CDR3 DNA follows: TGTGCCAGCAGTTTATCCGGGACTAGCGGAAATGAGCAGTTCTTC.

The J gene is TRBJ2-1, the V gene TRBV5-5; no firm D call. This CDR3 has 16 amino acids. The V end lost 0 bases, the J end lost 2 bases, and 12 bases lay between the germline ends. The germline V gene encodes CDR1 SGHKS and CDR2 YYEKEE (reference sequence). CDR3 in amino acids: CASSLVPDSAYNEQFF. CDR3 sequence (DNA): TGTGCCAGCAGCTTGGTCCCGGATTCGGCCTACAATGAGCAGTTCTTC.

As for this clone: Within the sample, other DNA sequences also encode this same CDR3. The chain recombines TRBV5-1 with TRBJ1-1, with 8 bases that match TRBD1. The CDR3 is 14 amino acids. The junction had 1 base not matched to a gene; V was cut back by 0 bases and J by 3 bases. CDR1 is SGHRS and CDR2 is YFSETQ in the germline V gene. DNA for the CDR3: TGCGCCAGCAGCTTGGCAGGGGGCTACACTGAAGCTTTCTTT. Amino acids: CASSLAGGYTEAFF. Combining the CDR3 with reference TRBV5-1 and TRBJ1-1 gives the whole variable domain KAGVTQTPRYLIKTRGQQVTLSCSPISGHRSVSWYQQTPGQGLQFLFEYFSETQRNKGNFPGRFSGRQFSNSRSEMNVSTLELGDSALYLCASSLAGGYTEAFFGQGTRLTVV.

The gene calls are TRBV11-2 and TRBJ2-2; 8 positions agree with TRBD2. This CDR3 comprises 15 residues. Germline V gene data show CDR1 as SGHAT and CDR2 as FQNNGV. Unmatched junction bases numbered 3, after V lost 5 bases and J lost 1 base. CDR3 nucleotides: TGTGCCAGCAGCCCAACTAGCGGGAACACCGGGGAGCTGTTTTTT. Its protein is CASSPTSGNTGELFF.

This chain connects TRBV7-9 to TRBJ2-3, with 11 positions matching TRBD1. V was pared by 5 bases and J by 3 bases, with 7 bases of the junction left unmatched. CDR1 SEHNR and CDR2 FQNEAQ come from the germline V gene (reference sequence). The CDR3 has 16 amino acids. The CDR3 nucleotides are TGTGCCAGCAGCCCAGGGACAGGGGGAGGTACAGATACGCAGTATTTT. Protein product: CASSPGTGGGTDTQYF. The full variable domain, completed using reference TRBV7-9 and TRBJ2-3, is DTGVSQNPRHKITKRGQNVTFRCDPISEHNRLYWYRQTLGQGPEFLTYFQNEAQLEKSRLLSDRFSAERPKGSFSTLEIQRTEQGDSAMYLCASSPGTGGGTDTQYFGPGTRLTVL.

The chain has TRBV5-3 and TRBJ1-1; D is possibly TRBD1 (5 bases). TRBV5-3 is labeled an ORF, and its function is uncertain. Trimming removed 8 bases at V and 3 bases at J, with 17 bases between. The CDR3 has 14 residues. DNA for the CDR3: TGTGCCAGCAGCCAATGGGGGGAAGACACTGAAGCTTTCTTT. Encoded protein: CASSQWGEDTEAFF.

The chain employs TRBV27 and TRBJ2-3, with D possibly TRBD1 on 5 matching bases. V lost 2 bases, J lost 13 bases, and 10 bases lay in between. Germline V gene data show CDR1 as MNHEY and CDR2 as SMNVEV (reference sequence). This CDR3 comprises 11 residues. Here the CDR3 DNA reads TGTGCCAGCAGTTTACAGGGTAGGGAGTATTTT. Translated, it gives CASSLQGREYF.